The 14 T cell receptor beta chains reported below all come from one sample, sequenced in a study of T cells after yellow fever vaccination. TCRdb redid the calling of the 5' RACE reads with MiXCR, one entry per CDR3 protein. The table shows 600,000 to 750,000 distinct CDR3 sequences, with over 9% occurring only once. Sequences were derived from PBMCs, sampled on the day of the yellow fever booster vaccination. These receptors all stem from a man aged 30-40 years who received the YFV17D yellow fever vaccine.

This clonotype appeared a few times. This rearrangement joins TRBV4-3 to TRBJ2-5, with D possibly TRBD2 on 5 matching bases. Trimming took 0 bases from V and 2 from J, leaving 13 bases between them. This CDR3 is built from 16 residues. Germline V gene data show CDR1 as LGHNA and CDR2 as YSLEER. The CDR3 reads CASSQDRGGLQETQYF. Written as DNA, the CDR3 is TGCGCCAGCAGCCAAGATCGTGGCGGGTTACAAGAGACCCAGTACTTC.

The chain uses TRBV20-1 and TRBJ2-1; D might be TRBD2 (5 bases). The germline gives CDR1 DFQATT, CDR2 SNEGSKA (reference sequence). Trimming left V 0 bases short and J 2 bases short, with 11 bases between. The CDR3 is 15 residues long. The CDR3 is CSARDPGKTYNEQFF. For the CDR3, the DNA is TGCAGTGCTAGAGACCCGGGAAAAACCTACAATGAGCAGTTCTTC.

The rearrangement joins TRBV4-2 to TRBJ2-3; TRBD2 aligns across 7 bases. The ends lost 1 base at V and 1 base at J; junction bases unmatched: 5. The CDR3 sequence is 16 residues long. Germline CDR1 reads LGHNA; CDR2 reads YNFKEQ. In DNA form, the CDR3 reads TGTGCCAGCAGCCAAGGGGGGGGAGCTGGCACAGATACGCAGTATTTT. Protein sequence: CASSQGGGAGTDTQYF.

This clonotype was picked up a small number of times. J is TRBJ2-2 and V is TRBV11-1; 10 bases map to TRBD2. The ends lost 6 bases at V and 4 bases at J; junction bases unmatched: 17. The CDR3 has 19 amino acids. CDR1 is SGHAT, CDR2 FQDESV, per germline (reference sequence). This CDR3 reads CASRYYRDRVAGGTGELFF. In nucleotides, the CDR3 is TGTGCCAGCAGATATTACCGGGACAGAGTAGCGGGAGGCACCGGGGAGCTGTTTTTT.

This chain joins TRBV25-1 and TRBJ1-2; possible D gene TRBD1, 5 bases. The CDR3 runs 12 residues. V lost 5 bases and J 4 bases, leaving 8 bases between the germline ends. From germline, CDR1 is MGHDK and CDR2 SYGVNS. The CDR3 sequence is CASSSGSYGYTF. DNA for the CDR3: TGTGCCAGCAGTTCAGGGTCCTATGGCTACACCTTC.

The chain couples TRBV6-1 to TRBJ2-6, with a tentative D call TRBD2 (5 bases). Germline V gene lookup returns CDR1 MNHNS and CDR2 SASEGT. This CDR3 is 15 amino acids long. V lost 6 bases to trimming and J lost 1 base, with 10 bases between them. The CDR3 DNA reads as TGTGCCAGCAGATCTGACTATTCTGGGGCCAACGTCCTGACTTTC. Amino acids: CASRSDYSGANVLTF.

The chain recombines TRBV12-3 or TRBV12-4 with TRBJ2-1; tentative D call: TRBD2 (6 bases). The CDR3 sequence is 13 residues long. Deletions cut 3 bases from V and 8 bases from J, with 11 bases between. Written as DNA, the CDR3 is TGTGCCAGCAGTTTTGGAGGGGCTTATGAGCAGTTCTTC. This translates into CASSFGGAYEQFF.

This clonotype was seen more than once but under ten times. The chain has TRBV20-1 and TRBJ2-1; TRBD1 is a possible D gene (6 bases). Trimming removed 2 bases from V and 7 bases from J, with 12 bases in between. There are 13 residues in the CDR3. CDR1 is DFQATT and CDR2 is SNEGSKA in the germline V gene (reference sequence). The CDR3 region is CSARNLGANEQFF. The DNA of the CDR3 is TGCAGTGCTAGAAACCTGGGGGCAAATGAGCAGTTCTTC.

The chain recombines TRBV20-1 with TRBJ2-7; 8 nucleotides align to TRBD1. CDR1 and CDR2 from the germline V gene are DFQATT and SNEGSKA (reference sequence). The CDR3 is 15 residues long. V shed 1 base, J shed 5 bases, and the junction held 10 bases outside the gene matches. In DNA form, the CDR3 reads TGCAGTGCTAGAGTGCCCCCGGGACAGGAGAACGAGCAGTACTTC. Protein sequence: CSARVPPGQENEQYF.

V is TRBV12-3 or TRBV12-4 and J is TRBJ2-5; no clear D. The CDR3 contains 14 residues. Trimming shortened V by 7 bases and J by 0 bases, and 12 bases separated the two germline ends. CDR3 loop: CASKSSANQETQYF. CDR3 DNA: TGTGCCAGCAAGTCTTCAGCTAACCAAGAGACCCAGTACTTC.

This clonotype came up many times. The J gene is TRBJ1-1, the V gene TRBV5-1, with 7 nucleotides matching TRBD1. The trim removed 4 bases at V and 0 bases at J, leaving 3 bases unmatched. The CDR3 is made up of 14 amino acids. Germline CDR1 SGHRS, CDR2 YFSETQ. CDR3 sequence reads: CASSQGQMNTEAFF. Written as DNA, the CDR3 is TGCGCCAGCAGCCAGGGACAGATGAACACTGAAGCTTTCTTT.

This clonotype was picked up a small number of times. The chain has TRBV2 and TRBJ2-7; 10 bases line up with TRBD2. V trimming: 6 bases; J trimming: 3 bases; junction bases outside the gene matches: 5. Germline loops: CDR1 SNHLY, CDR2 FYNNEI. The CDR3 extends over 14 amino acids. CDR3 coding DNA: TGTGCCAGCAGGTGGTCTAGCGGGAGCTACGAGCAGTACTTC. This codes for CASRWSSGSYEQYF.

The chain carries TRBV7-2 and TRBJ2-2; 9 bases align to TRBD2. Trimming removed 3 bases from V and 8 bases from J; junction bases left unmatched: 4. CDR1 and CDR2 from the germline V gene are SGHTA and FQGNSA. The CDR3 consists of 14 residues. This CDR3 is CASSFSSGSGELFF. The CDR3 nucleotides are TGTGCCAGCAGCTTTAGTAGCGGGAGTGGGGAGCTGTTTTTT.

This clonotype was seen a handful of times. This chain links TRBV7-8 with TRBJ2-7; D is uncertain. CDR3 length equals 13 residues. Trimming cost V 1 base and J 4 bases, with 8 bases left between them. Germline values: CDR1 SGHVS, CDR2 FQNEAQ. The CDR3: CASSLEAIYEQYF. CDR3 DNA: TGTGCCAGCAGCTTAGAAGCCATATACGAGCAGTACTTC.